This TCR beta chain was captured by sequencing in a study of molecular identifiers for immune sequencing clone quantification. The study's findings and limits: Spiked Jurkat TCR RNA from one cell was reportedly detectable among about a million naive cells.

The CDR3 runs 15 residues. V was shortened by 2 bases and J by 5 bases, with 15 bases between the two germline ends. Germline CDR1 and CDR2: GTSNPN and SVGIG (reference sequence). This clonotype was seen a few times. Its antigen is not identified. MiXCR was run by TCRdb on the PCR reads, yielding one entry per CDR3 protein. The repertoire consists of some 590,000 distinct CDR3 sequences, with approximately 24% occurring once and the leading ten covering 0.6% to 0.9%. The sequence was obtained from a human donor in good health. Some libraries in this study had Jurkat cell RNA spiked in. The chain is built from TRBV30 and TRBJ1-4; D is unresolved. Source material: naive CD8+ T cells from blood, with Jurkat cell RNA spiked in. The subset here: FACS-sorted CD8+CD4-CCR7+CD45RA+ naive T cells. The CDR3 DNA is TGTGCCTGGAGTTCCACAACGGAACCAAATGAAAAACTGTTTTTT. Protein: CAWSSTTEPNEKLFF.